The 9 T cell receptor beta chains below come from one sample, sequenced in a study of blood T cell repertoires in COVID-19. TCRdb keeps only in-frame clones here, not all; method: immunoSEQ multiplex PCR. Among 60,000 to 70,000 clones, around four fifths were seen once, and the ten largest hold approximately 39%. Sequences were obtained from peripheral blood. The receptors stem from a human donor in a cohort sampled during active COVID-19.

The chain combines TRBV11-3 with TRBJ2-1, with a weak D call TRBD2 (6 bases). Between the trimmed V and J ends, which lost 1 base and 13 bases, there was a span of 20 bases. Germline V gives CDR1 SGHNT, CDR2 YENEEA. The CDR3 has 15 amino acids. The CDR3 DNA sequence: TGTGCCAGCAGCTTAGTTGCCGGCGGCGGACTACTCCAGTTCTTC. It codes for CASSLVAGGGLLQFF. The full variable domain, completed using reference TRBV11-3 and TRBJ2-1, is EAGVVQSPRYKIIEKKQPVAFWCNPISGHNTLYWYLQNLGQGPELLIRYENEEAVDDSQLPKDRFSAERLKGVDSTLKIQPAELGDSAVYLCASSLVAGGGLLQFFGPGTRLTVL.

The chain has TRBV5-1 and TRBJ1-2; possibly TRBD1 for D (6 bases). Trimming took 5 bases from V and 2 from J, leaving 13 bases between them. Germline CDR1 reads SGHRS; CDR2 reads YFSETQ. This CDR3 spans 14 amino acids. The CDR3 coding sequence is TGCGCCAGCAGACCTGATACAGGGAACTATGGCTACACCTTC. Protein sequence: CASRPDTGNYGYTF. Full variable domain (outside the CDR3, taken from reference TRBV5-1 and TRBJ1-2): KAGVTQTPRYLIKTRGQQVTLSCSPISGHRSVSWYQQTPGQGLQFLFEYFSETQRNKGNFPGRFSGRQFSNSRSEMNVSTLELGDSALYLCASRPDTGNYGYTFGSGTRLTVV.

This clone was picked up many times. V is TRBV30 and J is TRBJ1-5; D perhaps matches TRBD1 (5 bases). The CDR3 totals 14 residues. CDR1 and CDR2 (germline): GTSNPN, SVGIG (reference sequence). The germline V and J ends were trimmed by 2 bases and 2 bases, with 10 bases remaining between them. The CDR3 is CAWSRKGGNQPQHF. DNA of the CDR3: TGTGCCTGGAGTCGGAAAGGGGGCAATCAGCCCCAGCATTTT.

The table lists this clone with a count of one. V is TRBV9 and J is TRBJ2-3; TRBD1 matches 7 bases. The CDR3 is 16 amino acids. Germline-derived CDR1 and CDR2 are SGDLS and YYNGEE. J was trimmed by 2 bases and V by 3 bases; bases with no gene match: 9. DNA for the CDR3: TGTGCCAGCAGCGGGTCGACAGGGACACTCACAGATACGCAGTATTTT. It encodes CASSGSTGTLTDTQYF.

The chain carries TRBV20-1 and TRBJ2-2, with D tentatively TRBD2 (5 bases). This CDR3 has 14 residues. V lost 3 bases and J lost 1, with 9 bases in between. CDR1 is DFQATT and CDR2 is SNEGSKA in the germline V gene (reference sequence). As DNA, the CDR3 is TGCAGTGCTAGTTACGGGGAGAACACCGGGGAGCTGTTTTTT. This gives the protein CSASYGENTGELFF.

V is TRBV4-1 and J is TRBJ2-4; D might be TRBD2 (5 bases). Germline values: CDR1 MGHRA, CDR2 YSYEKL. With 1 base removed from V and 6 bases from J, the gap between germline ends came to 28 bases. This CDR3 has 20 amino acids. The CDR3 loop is CASSQVGPRPGPRGGNIQYF. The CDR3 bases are TGCGCCAGCAGCCAAGTGGGCCCCCGACCGGGCCCCCGGGGTGGAAACATTCAGTACTTC.

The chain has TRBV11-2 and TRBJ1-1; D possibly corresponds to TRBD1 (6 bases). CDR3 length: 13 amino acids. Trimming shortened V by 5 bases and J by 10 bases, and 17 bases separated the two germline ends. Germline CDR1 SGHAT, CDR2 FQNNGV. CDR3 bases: TGTGCCAGCAGCCGAGGGGGTGGGGTAGGAGCTTTCTTT. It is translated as CASSRGGGVGAFF. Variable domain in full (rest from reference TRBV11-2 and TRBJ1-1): EAGVAQSPRYKIIEKRQSVAFWCNPISGHATLYWYQQILGQGPKLLIQFQNNGVVDDSQLPKDRFSAERLKGVDSTLKIQPAKLEDSAVYLCASSRGGGVGAFFGQGTRLTVV.

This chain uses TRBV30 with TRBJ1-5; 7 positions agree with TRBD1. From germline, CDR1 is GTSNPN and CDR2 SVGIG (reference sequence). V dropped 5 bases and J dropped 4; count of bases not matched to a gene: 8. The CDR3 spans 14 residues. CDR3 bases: TGTGCCTGGGGGACAGTTGGGGGGAATCAGCCCCAGCATTTT. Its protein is CAWGTVGGNQPQHF. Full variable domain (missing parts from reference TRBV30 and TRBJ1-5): SQTIHQWPATLVQPVGSPLSLECTVEGTSNPNLYWYRQAAGRGLQLLFYSVGIGQISSEVPQNLSASRPQDRQFILSSKKLLLSDSGFYLCAWGTVGGNQPQHFGDGTRLSIL.

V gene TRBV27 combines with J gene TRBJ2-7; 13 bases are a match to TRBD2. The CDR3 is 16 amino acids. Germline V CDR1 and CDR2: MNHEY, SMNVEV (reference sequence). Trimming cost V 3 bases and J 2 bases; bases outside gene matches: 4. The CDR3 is CASSLGTSGATYEQYF. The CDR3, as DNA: TGTGCCAGCAGTTTGGGGACTAGCGGGGCCACCTACGAGCAGTACTTC.